This TCR beta chain was identified in a study of blood T cell repertoires in COVID-19 (TCRdb year 2020). In terms of the full investigation: The collaborator samples originated in the United States, Italy and Spain and spanned the acute and convalescent phases of COVID-19. The prospective study material was composed of cDNA or gDNA derived from T cells, B-cell-depleted T cells, or PBMCs. Deeply sampled blood TCRbeta repertoires from subjects exposed to, actively infected with, or recovered from COVID-19 were included in the dataset. The repertoires were made available in a free public database intended to serve as a resource for research on the immune response to SARS-CoV-2. Samples were obtained from the ongoing ImmuneRACE study (first 160 participants) and from roughly 1,300 subjects provided by 6 global collaborators. The sample metadata nearly always contained a de-identified subject ID, COVID-19 status, age in years and sex. Where available, HLA class I and class II types were obtained from metadata supplied by the sample provider rather than from assay-based typing. The research as a whole found: Clinical and demographic metadata were provided uncurated, with the amount varying by source and participant.

In Seattle, one collaborating source enrolled patients while the infection was active and tracked those patients longitudinally over the course of disease. Each collaborating institution followed its own protocols to collect whole blood in K2EDTA tubes. Collaborator samples were shipped for TCRbeta analysis as frozen whole blood, isolated PBMCs, or DNA extracted from either sample type. A remark on this clone: Its antigen remains undetermined. Nothing much larger sits one base from this clone, and base qualities are not available.

TCRbeta CDR3 regions were amplified from genomic DNA using the immunoSEQ Assay, a bias-controlled multiplex PCR. In the original analysis: Within the assay, amplification of reference gene primers was used to estimate how many nucleated cells each sample contained. Sequence reads were collapsed and filtered to measure the absolute abundance of every unique TCRbeta CDR3 rearrangement. For each sample, productive Simpson clonality was calculated as the square root of Simpson's diversity index across productive rearrangements. TCRdb carries this immuneACCESS record with in-frame sequences only. Its versions omit some clonotypes, under half of them owing to an unresolved V gene in the studies checked, with the rest unexplained. V and J calls and clone size follow that table, whereas D and trimming were derived from the DNA. Counted in this sample were 200,000 or so clones; roughly 76% of them appeared once. Less than 15% of the sample belongs to the ten largest clones.

CDR3 length: 17 amino acids, cysteine to phenylalanine. This entry keeps only the CDR3 DNA: 51 bases, framed from base 1. The germline V gene (reference sequence) supplies CDR1 SEHNR and CDR2 FQNEAQ. Trimming removed 7 bases from V and 6 bases from J; the gene matches leave 15 bases unexplained. Sequenced: peripheral blood. The chain joins TRBV7-9 to TRBJ2-2, and 9 junctional nucleotides match TRBD1. This TCR derives from a woman at least 80 years old with COVID-19, enrolled during active disease. The CDR3 sequence is CASTNPQQGASAGELFF. The nucleotide sequence is TGTGCCAGCACCAACCCCCAACAGGGGGCAAGCGCCGGGGAGCTGTTTTTT.